This T cell receptor (beta chain) was obtained from a study of blood T cell repertoires in COVID-19. Germline assignment: CDR1 LGHNA and CDR2 YNFKEQ. V lost 0 bases to trimming and J lost 2 bases, with 11 bases between them. The CDR3 covers 16 residues. The table came from immunoSEQ multiplex PCR; TCRdb's copy has only in-frame clones and leaves some out. The sample includes some 65,000 clones, under 95% of them seen just once. The V gene is TRBV4-2, the J gene TRBJ2-1, with D tentatively TRBD1 (5 bases). The sequenced material came from peripheral blood. The TCR sequence derives from a man aged 60 to 69 with acute or convalescent COVID-19. The CDR3 DNA follows: TGTGCCAGCAGCCAAGATAGACAGTTAACCTACAATGAGCAGTTCTTC. It yields the protein CASSQDRQLTYNEQFF.